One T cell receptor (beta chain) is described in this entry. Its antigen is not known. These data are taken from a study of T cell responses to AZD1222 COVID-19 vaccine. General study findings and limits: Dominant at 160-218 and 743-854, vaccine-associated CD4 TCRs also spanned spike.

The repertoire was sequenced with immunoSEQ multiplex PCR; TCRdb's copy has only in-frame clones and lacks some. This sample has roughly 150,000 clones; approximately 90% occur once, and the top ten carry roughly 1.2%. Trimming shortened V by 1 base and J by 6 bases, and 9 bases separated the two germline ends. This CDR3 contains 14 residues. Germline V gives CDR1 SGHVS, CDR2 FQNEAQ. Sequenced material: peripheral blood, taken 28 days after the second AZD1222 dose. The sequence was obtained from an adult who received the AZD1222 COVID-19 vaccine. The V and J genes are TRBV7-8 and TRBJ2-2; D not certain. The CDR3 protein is CASSLGLVSGELFF. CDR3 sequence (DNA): TGTGCCAGCAGCTTAGGATTAGTTTCCGGGGAGCTGTTTTTT.